The rows below give T cell receptor beta chains drawn from one sample of a study of shared clonotypes between healthy human individuals. Profiled with immunoSEQ multiplex PCR; TCRdb holds only in-frame clones, not every one. This table holds about 2.1 million clones, just over 90% found once. Source material: naive CD8+ T cells from PBMCs. These receptor sequences come from a man younger than 35 in good health. Some clones in this sample may be carry-over from other donors' samples. The CDR3 runs from the conserved cysteine through the conserved F or W. The D gene is left open where the match is weak. Some rows have no size entry. The others give once, few or many, or a class for an expanded clone.

abundance,d_gene,j_gene,v_gene,CDR3aa,CDR3nt
NA,NA,TRBJ2-5,TRBV7-3,CASSLSPGTQETQYF,TGTGCCAGCAGCCTGAGCCCCGGGACACAAGAGACCCAGTACTTC
NA,NA,TRBJ2-3,TRBV6-5,CASSPSGSETDTQYF,TGTGCCAGCAGTCCCTCAGGGAGTGAGACAGATACGCAGTATTTT
NA,NA,TRBJ2-7,TRBV19,CATSPLTSAEQYF,TGTGCCACCTCCCCCCTCACATCGGCCGAGCAGTACTTC
NA,NA,TRBJ1-2,TRBV6-5,CASSHGPTGGYTF,TGTGCCAGCAGCCACGGGCCCACCGGCGGCTACACCTTC
NA,NA,TRBJ1-1,TRBV4-3,CASSQDFITTTEAFF,TGCGCCAGCAGCCAAGATTTCATAACTACCACTGAAGCTTTCTTT
once,NA,TRBJ2-7,TRBV27,CASSFRTATDSYEQYF,TGTGCCAGCAGTTTTCGGACAGCAACCGATTCCTACGAGCAGTACTTC
NA,NA,TRBJ2-7,TRBV4-3,CASSQDLRGLGNEQYF,TGCGCCAGCAGCCAAGATTTAAGGGGCCTGGGGAACGAGCAGTACTTC
NA,NA,TRBJ2-1,TRBV14,CASSQDGYREQFF,TGTGCCAGCAGCCAAGATGGGTATCGGGAGCAGTTCTTC
NA,NA,TRBJ1-3,TRBV29-1,CSVEDPWGLSSTSGNTIYF,TGCAGCGTTGAAGATCCTTGGGGACTTTCCTCTACCTCTGGAAACACCATATATTTT
few,TRBD2,TRBJ2-7,TRBV9,CASSVAGGPYEQYF,TGTGCCAGCAGCGTAGCGGGAGGGCCCTACGAGCAGTACTTC
NA,TRBD1,TRBJ2-7,TRBV6-1,CASSEARGRLYEQYF,TGTGCCAGCAGTGAAGCGAGGGGGCGCCTATACGAGCAGTACTTC
few,NA,TRBJ2-2,TRBV7-9,CVQTQTGELFF,TGTGTCCAAACCCAGACCGGGGAGCTGTTTTTT
NA,TRBD2,TRBJ2-2,TRBV4-1,CASSQDPWEGITGELFF,TGCGCCAGCAGCCAAGATCCGTGGGAGGGTATCACCGGGGAGCTGTTTTTT
NA,NA,TRBJ1-4,TRBV5-3,CARSPSRRSYCEKLFF,TGTGCCAGAAGCCCAAGTAGAAGGTCTTACTGCGAAAAACTGTTTTTT
NA,TRBD1,TRBJ1-1,TRBV19,CASSLPTGGVDTEAFF,TGTGCCAGTAGTCTTCCAACAGGGGGGGTCGACACTGAAGCTTTCTTT
NA,TRBD1,TRBJ1-2,TRBV27,CASSTWDREGIYGYTF,TGTGCCAGCAGCACCTGGGACAGGGAAGGGATCTATGGCTACACCTTC
NA,NA,TRBJ2-1,TRBV7-9,CASSQGGFNEQFF,TGTGCCAGCAGCCAGGGGGGATTCAATGAGCAGTTCTTC
NA,NA,TRBJ2-5,TRBV25-1,CASIPAFQETQYF,TGTGCCAGCATTCCGGCGTTCCAAGAGACCCAGTACTTC
NA,TRBD2,TRBJ2-3,TRBV4-3,CASSSGGRALDTQYF,TGCGCCAGCAGCTCCGGCGGGAGGGCATTAGATACGCAGTATTTT
few,NA,TRBJ1-2,TRBV7-6,CASSPGHPLAYGYTF,TGTGCCAGCAGCCCCGGACACCCCCTGGCGTATGGCTACACCTTC
NA,NA,TRBJ2-1,TRBV11-1,CASSLGTGSYNEQFF,TGTGCCAGCAGCTTAGGGACTGGCTCCTACAATGAGCAGTTCTTC
NA,TRBD1,TRBJ1-1,TRBV6-6,CASILGGPTEAFF,TGTGCCAGCATTCTAGGGGGCCCCACTGAAGCTTTCTTT
NA,NA,TRBJ2-6,TRBV4-3,CASSQAFDIELGSGANVLTF,TGCGCCAGCAGCCAAGCCTTCGATATCGAGCTTGGGTCTGGGGCCAACGTCCTGACTTTC
NA,NA,TRBJ2-2,TRBV27,CASSPSITGGPTGELFF,TGTGCCAGCAGTCCCTCGATAACGGGTGGTCCTACCGGGGAGCTGTTTTTT
NA,TRBD1,TRBJ2-2,TRBV7-6,CASSYDRGNTGELFF,TGTGCCAGCAGTTACGACAGGGGGAACACCGGGGAGCTGTTTTTT
NA,TRBD1,TRBJ2-1,TRBV5-6,CASSVDRYNEQFF,TGTGCCAGCAGCGTGGACAGGTACAATGAGCAGTTCTTC
NA,NA,TRBJ1-2,TRBV9,CASSGPGGHFYGYTF,TGTGCCAGCAGCGGCCCGGGGGGCCACTTCTATGGCTACACCTTC
NA,NA,TRBJ1-3,TRBV10-2,CASSEDRRNTIYF,TGCGCCAGCAGTGAGGACCGGAGAAACACCATATATTTT
NA,NA,TRBJ1-5,TRBV10-3,CAISENPGGHSNQPQHF,TGTGCCATCAGCGAAAATCCGGGGGGGCATAGCAATCAGCCCCAGCATTTT
NA,NA,TRBJ2-2,TRBV25-1,CASSDWGVGELFF,TGTGCCAGCAGCGACTGGGGCGTCGGGGAGCTGTTTTTT
NA,NA,TRBJ1-2,TRBV19,CASTLDRSDYGYTF,TGTGCCAGTACCCTAGACAGGTCGGACTATGGCTACACCTTC
once,TRBD1,TRBJ2-3,TRBV18,CASSTPGTGGEDTQYF,TGTGCCAGCTCAACACCCGGGACAGGGGGCGAAGATACGCAGTATTTT
once,NA,TRBJ1-4,TRBV27,CASRSFLGTNEKLFF,TGTGCCAGCAGGTCCTTTTTGGGAACTAATGAAAAACTGTTTTTT
NA,NA,TRBJ2-1,TRBV5-1,CASSLAGGTGVGSVNEQFF,TGCGCCAGCAGCTTGGCTGGAGGGACGGGAGTTGGGTCTGTCAATGAGCAGTTCTTC
NA,TRBD2,TRBJ2-1,TRBV6-5,CASSYVREGLYEQFF,TGTGCCAGCAGTTACGTGCGGGAGGGCCTATATGAGCAGTTCTTC